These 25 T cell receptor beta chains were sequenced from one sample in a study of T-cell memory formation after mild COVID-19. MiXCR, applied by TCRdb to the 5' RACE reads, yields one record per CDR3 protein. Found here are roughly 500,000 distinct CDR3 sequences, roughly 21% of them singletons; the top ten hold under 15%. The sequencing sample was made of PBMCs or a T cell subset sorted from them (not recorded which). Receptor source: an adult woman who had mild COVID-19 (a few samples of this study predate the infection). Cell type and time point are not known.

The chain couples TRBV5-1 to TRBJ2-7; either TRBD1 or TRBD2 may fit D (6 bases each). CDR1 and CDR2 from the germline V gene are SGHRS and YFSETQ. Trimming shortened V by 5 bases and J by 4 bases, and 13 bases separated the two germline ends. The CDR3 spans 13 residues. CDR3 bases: TGCGCCAGCAGGGAGGGGACATCTTACGAGCAGTACTTC. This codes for CASREGTSYEQYF.

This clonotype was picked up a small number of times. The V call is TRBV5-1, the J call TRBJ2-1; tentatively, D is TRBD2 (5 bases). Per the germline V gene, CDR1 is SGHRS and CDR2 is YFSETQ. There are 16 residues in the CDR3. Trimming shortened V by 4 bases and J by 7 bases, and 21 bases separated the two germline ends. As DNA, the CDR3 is TGCGCCAGCAGCCCAGCTGGGCTAGCCGGAGATAATGAGCAGTTCTTC. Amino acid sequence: CASSPAGLAGDNEQFF. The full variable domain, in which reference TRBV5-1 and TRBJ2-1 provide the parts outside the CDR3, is KAGVTQTPRYLIKTRGQQVTLSCSPISGHRSVSWYQQTPGQGLQFLFEYFSETQRNKGNFPGRFSGRQFSNSRSEMNVSTLELGDSALYLCASSPAGLAGDNEQFFGPGTRLTVL.

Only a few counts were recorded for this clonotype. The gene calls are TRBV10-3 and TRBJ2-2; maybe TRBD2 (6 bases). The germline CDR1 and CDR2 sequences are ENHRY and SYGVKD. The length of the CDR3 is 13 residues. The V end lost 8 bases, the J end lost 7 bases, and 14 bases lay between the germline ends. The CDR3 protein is CAIAGGPGGELFF. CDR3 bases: TGTGCCATCGCCGGGGGACCTGGCGGGGAGCTGTTTTTT.

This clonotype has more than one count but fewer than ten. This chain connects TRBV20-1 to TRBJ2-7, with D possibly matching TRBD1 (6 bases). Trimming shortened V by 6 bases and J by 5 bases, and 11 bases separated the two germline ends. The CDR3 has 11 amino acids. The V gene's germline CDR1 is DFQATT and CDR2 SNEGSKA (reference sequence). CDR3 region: CSARDIHEQYF. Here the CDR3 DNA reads TGCAGTGCCCGGGACATCCACGAGCAGTACTTC.

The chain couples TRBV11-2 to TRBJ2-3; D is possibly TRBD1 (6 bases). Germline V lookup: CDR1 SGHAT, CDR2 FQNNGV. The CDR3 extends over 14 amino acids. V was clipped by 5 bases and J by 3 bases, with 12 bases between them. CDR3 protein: CASSNTGFTDTQYF. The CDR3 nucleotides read TGTGCCAGCAGCAACACAGGGTTTACAGATACGCAGTATTTT.

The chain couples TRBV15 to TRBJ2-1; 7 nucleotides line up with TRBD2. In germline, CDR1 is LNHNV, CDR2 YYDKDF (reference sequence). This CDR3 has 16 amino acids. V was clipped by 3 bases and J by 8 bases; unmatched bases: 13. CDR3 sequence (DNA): TGTGCCACCAGCAGGGAAGGACTAGTTCAGTCCTATGAGCAGTTCTTC. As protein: CATSREGLVQSYEQFF.

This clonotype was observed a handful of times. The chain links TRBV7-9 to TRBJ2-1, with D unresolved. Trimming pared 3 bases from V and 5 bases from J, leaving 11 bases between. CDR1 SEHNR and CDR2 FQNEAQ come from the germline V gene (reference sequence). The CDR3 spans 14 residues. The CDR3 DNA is TGTGCCAGCAGCTTCAGTTTCCGGGACAATGAGCAGTTCTTC. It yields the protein CASSFSFRDNEQFF.

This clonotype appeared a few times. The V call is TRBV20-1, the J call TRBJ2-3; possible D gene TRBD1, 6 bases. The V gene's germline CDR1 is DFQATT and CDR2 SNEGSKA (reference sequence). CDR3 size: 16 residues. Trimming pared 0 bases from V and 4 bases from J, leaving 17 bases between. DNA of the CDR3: TGCAGTGCTAGAGATCCGGGGCAGGGGCTATCAGATACGCAGTATTTT. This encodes CSARDPGQGLSDTQYF.

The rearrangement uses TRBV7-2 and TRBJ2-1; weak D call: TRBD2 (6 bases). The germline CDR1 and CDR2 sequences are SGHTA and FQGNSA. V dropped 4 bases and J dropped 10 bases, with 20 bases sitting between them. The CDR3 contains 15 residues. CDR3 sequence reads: CASSSPGVRAREQFF. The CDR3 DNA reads TGTGCCAGCAGCTCGCCGGGGGTGAGGGCCAGGGAGCAGTTCTTC. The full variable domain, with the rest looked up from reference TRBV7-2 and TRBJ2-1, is GAGVSQSPSNKVTEKGKDVELRCDPISGHTALYWYRQSLGQGLEFLIYFQGNSAPDKSGLPSDRFSAERTGGSVSTLTIQRTQQEDSAVYLCASSSPGVRAREQFFGPGTRLTVL.

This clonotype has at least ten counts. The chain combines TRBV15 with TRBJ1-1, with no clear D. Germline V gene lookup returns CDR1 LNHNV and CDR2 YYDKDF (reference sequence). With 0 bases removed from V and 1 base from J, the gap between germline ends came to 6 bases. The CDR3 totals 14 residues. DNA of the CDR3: TGTGCCACCAGCAGAGATCGAGCGAACACTGAAGCTTTCTTT. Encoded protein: CATSRDRANTEAFF.

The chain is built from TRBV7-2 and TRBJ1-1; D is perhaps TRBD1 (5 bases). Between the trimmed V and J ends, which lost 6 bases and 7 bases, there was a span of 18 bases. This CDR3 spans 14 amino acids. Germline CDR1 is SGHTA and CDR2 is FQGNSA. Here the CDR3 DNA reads TGTGCCAGCAGATCGAGACGGGACGGCGGTGAAGCTTTCTTT. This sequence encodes CASRSRRDGGEAFF.

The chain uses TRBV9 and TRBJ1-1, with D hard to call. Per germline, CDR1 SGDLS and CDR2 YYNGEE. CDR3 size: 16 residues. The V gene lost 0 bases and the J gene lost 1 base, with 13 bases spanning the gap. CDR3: CASSVAIGVANTEAFF. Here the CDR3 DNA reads TGTGCCAGCAGCGTAGCTATAGGCGTGGCGAACACTGAAGCTTTCTTT. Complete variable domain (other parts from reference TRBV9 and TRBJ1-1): DSGVTQTPKHLITATGQRVTLRCSPRSGDLSVYWYQQSLDQGLQFLIQYYNGEERAKGNILERFSAQQFPDLHSELNLSSLELGDSALYFCASSVAIGVANTEAFFGQGTRLTVV.

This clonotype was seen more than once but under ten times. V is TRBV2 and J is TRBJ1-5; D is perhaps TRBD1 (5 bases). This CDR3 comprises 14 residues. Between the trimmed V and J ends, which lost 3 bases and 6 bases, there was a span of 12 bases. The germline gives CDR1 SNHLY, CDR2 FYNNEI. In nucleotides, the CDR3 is TGTGCCAGCAGTGAGGTGGGGGTAGGTCAGCCCCAGCATTTT. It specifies CASSEVGVGQPQHF.

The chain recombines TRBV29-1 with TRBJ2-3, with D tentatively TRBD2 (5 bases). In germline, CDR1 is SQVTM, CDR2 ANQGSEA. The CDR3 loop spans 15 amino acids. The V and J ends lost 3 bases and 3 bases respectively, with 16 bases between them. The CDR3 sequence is CSVESRLASTDTQYF. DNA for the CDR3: TGCAGCGTTGAGAGCCGGCTAGCAAGTACAGATACGCAGTATTTT.

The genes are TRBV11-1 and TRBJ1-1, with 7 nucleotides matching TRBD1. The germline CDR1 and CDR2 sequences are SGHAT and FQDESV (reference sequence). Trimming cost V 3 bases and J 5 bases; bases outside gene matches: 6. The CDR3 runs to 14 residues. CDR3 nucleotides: TGTGCCAGCAGCTTGCGACAGGGTGCGACTGAAGCTTTCTTT. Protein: CASSLRQGATEAFF.

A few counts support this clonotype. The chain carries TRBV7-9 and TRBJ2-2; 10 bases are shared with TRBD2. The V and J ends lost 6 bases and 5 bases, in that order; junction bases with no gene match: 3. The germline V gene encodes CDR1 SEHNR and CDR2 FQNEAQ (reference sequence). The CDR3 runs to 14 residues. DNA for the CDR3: TGTGCCAGCAGACCGACTAGCGGGACCGGGGAGCTGTTTTTT. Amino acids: CASRPTSGTGELFF.

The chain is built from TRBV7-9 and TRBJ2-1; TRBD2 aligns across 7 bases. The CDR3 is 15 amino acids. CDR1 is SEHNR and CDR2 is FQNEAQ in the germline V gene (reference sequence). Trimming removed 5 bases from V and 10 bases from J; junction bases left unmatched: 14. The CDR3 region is CASSLVVGGYEEQFF. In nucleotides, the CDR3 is TGTGCCAGCAGCCTGGTGGTCGGGGGGTACGAAGAGCAGTTCTTC.

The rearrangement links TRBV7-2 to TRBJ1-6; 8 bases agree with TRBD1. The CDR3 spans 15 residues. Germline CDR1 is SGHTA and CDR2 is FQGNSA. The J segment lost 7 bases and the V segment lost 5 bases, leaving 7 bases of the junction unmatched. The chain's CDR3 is CASSTRTGQNSPLHF. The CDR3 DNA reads TGTGCCAGCAGCACCAGGACAGGGCAGAATTCACCCCTCCACTTT.

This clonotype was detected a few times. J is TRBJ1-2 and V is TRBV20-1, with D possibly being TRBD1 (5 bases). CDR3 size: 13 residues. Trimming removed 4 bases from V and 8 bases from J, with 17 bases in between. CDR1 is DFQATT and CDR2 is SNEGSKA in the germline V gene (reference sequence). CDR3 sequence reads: CSATRQTLRGYTF. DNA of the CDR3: TGCAGTGCTACCCGACAGACCCTGAGGGGCTACACCTTC.

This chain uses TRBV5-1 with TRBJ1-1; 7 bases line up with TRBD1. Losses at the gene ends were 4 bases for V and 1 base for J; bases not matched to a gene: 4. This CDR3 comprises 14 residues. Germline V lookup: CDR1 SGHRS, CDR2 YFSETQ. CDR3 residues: CASSVRQGNTEAFF. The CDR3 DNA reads TGCGCCAGCAGCGTTCGACAGGGGAACACTGAAGCTTTCTTT.

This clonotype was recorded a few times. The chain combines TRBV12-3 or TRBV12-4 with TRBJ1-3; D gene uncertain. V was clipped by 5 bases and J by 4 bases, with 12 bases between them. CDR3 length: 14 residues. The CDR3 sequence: CASSDQASGNTIYF. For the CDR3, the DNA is TGTGCCAGCAGTGACCAGGCGTCGGGAAACACCATATATTTT.

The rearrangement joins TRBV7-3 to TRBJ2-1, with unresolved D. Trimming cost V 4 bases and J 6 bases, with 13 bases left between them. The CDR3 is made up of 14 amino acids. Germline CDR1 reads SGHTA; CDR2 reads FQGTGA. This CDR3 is CASSSTVSGNEQFF. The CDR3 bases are TGTGCCAGCAGCTCTACTGTCTCTGGCAATGAGCAGTTCTTC.

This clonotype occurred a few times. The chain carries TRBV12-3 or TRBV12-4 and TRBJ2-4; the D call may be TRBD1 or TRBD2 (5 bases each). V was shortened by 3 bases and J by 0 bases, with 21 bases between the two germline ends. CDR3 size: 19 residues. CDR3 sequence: CASSFFPTGLGVAKNIQYF. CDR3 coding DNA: TGTGCCAGCAGTTTTTTCCCGACGGGGCTCGGGGTAGCCAAAAACATTCAGTACTTC.

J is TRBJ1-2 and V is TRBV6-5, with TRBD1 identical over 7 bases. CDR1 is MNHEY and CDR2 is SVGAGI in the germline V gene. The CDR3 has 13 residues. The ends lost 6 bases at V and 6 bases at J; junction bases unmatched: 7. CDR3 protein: CASSLLGGNGYTF. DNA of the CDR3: TGTGCCAGCAGCCTCTTAGGGGGCAATGGCTACACCTTC.

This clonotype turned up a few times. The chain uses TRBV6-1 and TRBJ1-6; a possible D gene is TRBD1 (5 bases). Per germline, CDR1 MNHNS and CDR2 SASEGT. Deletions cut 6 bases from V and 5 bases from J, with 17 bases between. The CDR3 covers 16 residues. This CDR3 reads CASSPPGVSNNSPLHF. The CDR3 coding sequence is TGTGCCAGCAGCCCACCGGGGGTATCAAATAATTCACCCCTCCACTTT.